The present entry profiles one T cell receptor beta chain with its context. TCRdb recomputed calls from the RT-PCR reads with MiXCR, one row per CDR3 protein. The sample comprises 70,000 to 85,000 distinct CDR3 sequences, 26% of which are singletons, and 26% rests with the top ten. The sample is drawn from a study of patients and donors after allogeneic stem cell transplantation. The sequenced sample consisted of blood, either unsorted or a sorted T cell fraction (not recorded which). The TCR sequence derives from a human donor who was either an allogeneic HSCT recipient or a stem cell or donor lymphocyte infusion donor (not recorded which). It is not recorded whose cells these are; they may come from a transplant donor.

As DNA, the CDR3 is TGTGCCAGCAGCATAGGACAGAGTAGAGGCACTGAAGCTTTCTTT. This codes for CASSIGQSRGTEAFF. The chain joins TRBV5-5 to TRBJ1-1, with D perhaps TRBD1 (6 bases). CDR3 length: 15 residues. Trimming cost V 4 bases and J 4 bases, with 17 bases left between them. CDR1 and CDR2 from the germline V gene are SGHKS and YYEKEE (reference sequence).